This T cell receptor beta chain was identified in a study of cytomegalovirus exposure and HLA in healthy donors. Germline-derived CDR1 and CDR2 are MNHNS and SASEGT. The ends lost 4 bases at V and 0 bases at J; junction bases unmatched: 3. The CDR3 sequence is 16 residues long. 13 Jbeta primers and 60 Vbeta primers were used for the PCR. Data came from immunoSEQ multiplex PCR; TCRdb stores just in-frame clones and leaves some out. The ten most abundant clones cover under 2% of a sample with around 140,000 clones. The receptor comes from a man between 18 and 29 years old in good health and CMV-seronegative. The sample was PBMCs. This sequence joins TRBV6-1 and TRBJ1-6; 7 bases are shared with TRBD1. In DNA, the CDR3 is TGTGCCAGCAGTGCACAGGGGAGCTCCTATAATTCACCCCTCCACTTT. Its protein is CASSAQGSSYNSPLHF.